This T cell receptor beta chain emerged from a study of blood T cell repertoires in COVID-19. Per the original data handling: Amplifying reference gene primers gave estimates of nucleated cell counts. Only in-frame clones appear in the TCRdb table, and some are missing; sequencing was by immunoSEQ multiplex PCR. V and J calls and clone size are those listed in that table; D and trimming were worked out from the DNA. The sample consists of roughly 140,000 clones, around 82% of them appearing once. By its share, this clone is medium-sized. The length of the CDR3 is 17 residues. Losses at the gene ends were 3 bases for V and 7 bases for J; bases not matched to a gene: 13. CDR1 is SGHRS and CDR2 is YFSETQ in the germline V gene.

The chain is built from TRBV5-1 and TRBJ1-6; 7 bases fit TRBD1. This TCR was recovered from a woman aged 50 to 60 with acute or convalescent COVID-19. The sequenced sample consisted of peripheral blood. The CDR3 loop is CASSSGVLTGFNSPLHF. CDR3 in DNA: TGCGCCAGCAGCTCGGGCGTACTGACAGGGTTCAATTCACCCCTCCACTTT.